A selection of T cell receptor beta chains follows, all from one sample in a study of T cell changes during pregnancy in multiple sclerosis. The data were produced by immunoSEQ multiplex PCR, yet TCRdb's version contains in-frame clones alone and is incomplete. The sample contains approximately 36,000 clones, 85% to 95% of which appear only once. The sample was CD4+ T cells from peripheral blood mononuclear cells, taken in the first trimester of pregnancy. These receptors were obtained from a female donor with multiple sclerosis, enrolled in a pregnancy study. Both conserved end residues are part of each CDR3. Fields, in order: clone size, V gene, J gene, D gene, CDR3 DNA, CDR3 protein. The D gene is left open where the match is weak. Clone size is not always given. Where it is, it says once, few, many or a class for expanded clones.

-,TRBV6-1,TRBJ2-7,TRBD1,TGTGCCAGCTCTTGGCAGGGGGTTACCTACGAGCAGTACTTC,CASSWQGVTYEQYF
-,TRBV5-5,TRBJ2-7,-,TGTGCCAGCAGCTTACAGGTATCATCCTACGAGCAGTACTTC,CASSLQVSSYEQYF
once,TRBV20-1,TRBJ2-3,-,TGCAGTGCGGGACAACTTACGCAGTATTTT,CSAGQLTQYF
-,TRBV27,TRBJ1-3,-,TGTGCCAGCAGTTTATATGGCCAGAGCGGAGGAAACACCATATATTTT,CASSLYGQSGGNTIYF
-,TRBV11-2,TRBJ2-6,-,TGTGCCAGCAGTTTGCCTGGAGCGGGCTCTGGGGCCAACGTCCTGACTTTC,CASSLPGAGSGANVLTF
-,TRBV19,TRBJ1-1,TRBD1,TGTGCCAGTAGTATAGATGGGACAGGGAGAGCTTTCTTT,CASSIDGTGRAFF
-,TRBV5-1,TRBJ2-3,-,TGCGCCAGCAGCTCTCAATGGCGGACTAGCACAGATACGCAGTATTTT,CASSSQWRTSTDTQYF
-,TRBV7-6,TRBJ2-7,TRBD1,TGTGCCAGCAGCTCAATTCCCGGGACAGGGATCGAGCAGTACTTC,CASSSIPGTGIEQYF
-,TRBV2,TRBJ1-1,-,TGTGCCAGCACCATTCGGCGGGTAAACACTGAAGCTTTCTTT,CASTIRRVNTEAFF
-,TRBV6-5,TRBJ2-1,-,TGTGCCAGCAGTTACTTGAGAAAAACCTACAATGAGCAGTTCTTC,CASSYLRKTYNEQFF
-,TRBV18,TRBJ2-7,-,TGTGCCAGCTCACCACTCCGGGACTCGAGCTCCTACGAGCAGTACTTC,CASSPLRDSSSYEQYF
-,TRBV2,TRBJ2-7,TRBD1,TGTGCCAGCAGGGGACAGGGGGGAGAGCAGTACTTC,CASRGQGGEQYF
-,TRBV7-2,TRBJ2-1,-,TGTGCCAGCAGCTTAAGCGGTTTGAGGTTCTTC,CASSLSGLRFF
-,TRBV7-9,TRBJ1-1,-,TGTGCCAGCAGCCCCCTGCTAGGAACTCTGAACACTGAAGCTTTCTTT,CASSPLLGTLNTEAFF
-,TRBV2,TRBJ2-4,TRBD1,TGTGCCAGCACAGGGACAGGGGGTCGGGGAAACATTCAGTACTTC,CASTGTGGRGNIQYF
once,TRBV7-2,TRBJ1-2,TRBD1,TGTGCCAGCAGCTACCGGACAGGGGAGGGCTATGGCTACACCTTC,CASSYRTGEGYGYTF
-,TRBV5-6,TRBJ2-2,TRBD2,TGTGCCAGCACAAGAGCGGGGGGGCCTTTTGGGGAGCTGTTTTTT,CASTRAGGPFGELFF
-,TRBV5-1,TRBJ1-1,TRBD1,TGCGCCAGCAGCTTTGGGGGGACAGGGGACACTGAAGCTTTCTTT,CASSFGGTGDTEAFF
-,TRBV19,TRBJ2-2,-,TGTGCCAGTACTAGGACCGGGGAGCTGTTTTTT,CASTRTGELFF
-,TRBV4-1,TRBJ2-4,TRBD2,TGCGCCAGCAGCCTTATCCTTAGGGTAGCGGGGGGACTAGCCAAAAACATTCAGTACTTC,CASSLILRVAGGLAKNIQYF
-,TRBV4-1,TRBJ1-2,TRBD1,TGCGCCAGCAGCCAGTCACAGGGGTTAGGCTACACCTTC,CASSQSQGLGYTF
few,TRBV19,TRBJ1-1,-,TGTGCCAGTAGTACAGGTTACCTTGAAGCTTTCTTT,CASSTGYLEAFF
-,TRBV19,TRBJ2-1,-,TGTGCCAGTACCCTTACCCCCAGAGGCAATGAGCAGTTCTTC,CASTLTPRGNEQFF
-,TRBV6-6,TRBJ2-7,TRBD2,TGTGCCAGCAGTTACGGAGCTAGCGGGAGGTACGAGCAGTACTTC,CASSYGASGRYEQYF